Sequencing of this T cell receptor beta chain was carried out in a study of cytomegalovirus exposure and HLA in healthy donors. Study-level findings and limits: Presence/absence results assume similar sequencing depth per donor, which may not hold.

The CDR3 extends over 14 amino acids. The V and J ends lost 2 bases and 1 base respectively, with 7 bases between them. Germline assignment: CDR1 SEHNR and CDR2 FQNEAQ (reference sequence). This clone was recorded once. Its antigen is undetermined. 13 Jbeta primers and 60 Vbeta primers were used for the PCR. The data were produced by immunoSEQ multiplex PCR, yet TCRdb's version contains in-frame clones alone and is incomplete. The table has around 150,000 clones, approximately 61% seen once; the top ten hold over 1.5%. The receptor was derived from a human donor in good health. This chain connects TRBV7-9 to TRBJ2-3; no definite D call. Sequencing was done on a sample of PBMCs. CDR3 in amino acids: CASSLMQGTDTQYF. CDR3 sequence (DNA): TGTGCCAGCAGCTTAATGCAGGGCACAGATACGCAGTATTTT.